This T cell receptor (beta chain) was identified in a study of blood T cells in healthy people across ages. The CDR3 consists of 16 residues. Trimming at V came to 4 bases and at J to 7 bases, leaving 15 bases not matched to a gene. Germline CDR1 is DFQATT and CDR2 is SNEGSKA (reference sequence). With a J-beta primer mix and a sample-barcoded 5' primer, a second PCR ran roughly 7 to 11 cycles. TCRdb passed the 5' RACE reads through MiXCR, listing each CDR3 protein once. In the table there are just under 750,000 distinct CDR3 sequences, about 20% of which are singletons. The chain employs TRBV20-1 and TRBJ2-2; TRBD2 agrees at 7 bases. The origin of this receptor is a man in his 70s in good health. Sequencing was carried out using blood. The CDR3 bases are TGCAGTGCTAACCGCTGGGAGGGGAAGGAGATCGGGGAGCTGTTTTTT. This gives the protein CSANRWEGKEIGELFF.